This T cell receptor beta chain was found in a study of blood T cells in healthy people across ages. In the study overall: Template switching caught about one barcoded beta molecule for each two T cells.

Per germline, CDR1 LGHNA and CDR2 YSLEER. The length of the CDR3 is 13 residues. Remarks on this clonotype: Its antigen is still unknown.

Primers used in a second PCR of about 7 to 12 cycles were a sample-barcoded 5' primer and a J-beta primer mix. TCRdb re-called the 5' RACE reads with MiXCR, one entry per CDR3 protein. The sample records about 900,000 distinct CDR3 sequences, 45% to 50% being singletons. General observations from the study: Roughly linear declines in TCR beta diversity per million T cells occurred with age. Estimates drawn from one million T cells were deemed to understate diversity. Aged donors had fewer naive CD4+ cells and lower diversity than long-lived donors.

The chain is built from TRBV4-3 and TRBJ2-5, with D possibly matching TRBD2 (5 bases). The end of the DNA is better explained by TRBJ2-7, so the J call may be wrong. The sequenced sample consisted of blood. This receptor was identified in a man aged 25-40 years in good health. CDR3 residues: CASSLNAGYEQYF. The CDR3 region has the DNA TGCGCCAGCAGCCTTAACGCGGGCTACGAGCAGTACTTC.